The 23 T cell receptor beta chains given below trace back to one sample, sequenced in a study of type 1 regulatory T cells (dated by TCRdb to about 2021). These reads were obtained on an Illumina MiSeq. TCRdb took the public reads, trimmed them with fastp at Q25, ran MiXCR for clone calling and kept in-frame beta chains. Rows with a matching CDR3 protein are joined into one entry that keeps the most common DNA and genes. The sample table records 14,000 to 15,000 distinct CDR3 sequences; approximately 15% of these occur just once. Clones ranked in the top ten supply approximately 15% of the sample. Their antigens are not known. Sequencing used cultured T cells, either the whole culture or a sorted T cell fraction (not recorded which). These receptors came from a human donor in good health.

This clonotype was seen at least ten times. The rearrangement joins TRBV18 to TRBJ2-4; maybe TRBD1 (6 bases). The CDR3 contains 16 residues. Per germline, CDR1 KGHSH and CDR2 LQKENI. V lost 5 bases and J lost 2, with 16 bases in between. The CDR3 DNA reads TGTGCCAGCTCATACGATCTACAGGGAACCAAAAACATTCAGTACTTC. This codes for CASSYDLQGTKNIQYF.

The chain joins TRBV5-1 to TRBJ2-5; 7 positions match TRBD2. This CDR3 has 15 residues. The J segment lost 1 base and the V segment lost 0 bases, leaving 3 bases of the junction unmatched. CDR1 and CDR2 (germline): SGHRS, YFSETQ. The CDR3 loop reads CASSLVTSPQETQYF. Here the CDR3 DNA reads TGCGCCAGCAGCTTGGTGACTAGCCCCCAAGAGACCCAGTACTTC.

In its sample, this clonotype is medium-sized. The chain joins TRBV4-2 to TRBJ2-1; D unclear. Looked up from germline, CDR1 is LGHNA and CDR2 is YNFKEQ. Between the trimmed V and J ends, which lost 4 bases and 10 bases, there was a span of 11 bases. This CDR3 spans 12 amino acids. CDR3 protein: CASSPPAEEQFF. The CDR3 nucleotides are TGTGCCAGCAGCCCGCCGGCGGAGGAGCAGTTCTTC.

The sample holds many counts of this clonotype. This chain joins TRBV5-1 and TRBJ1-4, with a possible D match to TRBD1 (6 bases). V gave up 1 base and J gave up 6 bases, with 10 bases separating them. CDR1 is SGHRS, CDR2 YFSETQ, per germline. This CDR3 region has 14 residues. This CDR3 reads CASSLRTGYEKLFF. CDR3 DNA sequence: TGCGCCAGCAGCTTGCGTACAGGGTATGAAAAACTGTTTTTT. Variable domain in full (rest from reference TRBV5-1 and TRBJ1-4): KAGVTQTPRYLIKTRGQQVTLSCSPISGHRSVSWYQQTPGQGLQFLFEYFSETQRNKGNFPGRFSGRQFSNSRSEMNVSTLELGDSALYLCASSLRTGYEKLFFGSGTQLSVL.

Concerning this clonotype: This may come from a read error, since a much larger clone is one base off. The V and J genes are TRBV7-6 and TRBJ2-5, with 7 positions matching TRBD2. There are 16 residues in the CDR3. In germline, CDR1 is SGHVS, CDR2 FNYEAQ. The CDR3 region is CANSLVLTSVEKTQYF. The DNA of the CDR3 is TGTGCCAACAGCTTAGTTCTTACTAGCGTGGAAAAGACCCAGTACTTC.

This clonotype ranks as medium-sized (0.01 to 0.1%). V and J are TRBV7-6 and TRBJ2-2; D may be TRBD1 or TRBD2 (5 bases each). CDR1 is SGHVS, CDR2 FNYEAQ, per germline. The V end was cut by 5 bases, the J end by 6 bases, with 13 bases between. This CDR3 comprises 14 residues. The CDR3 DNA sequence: TGTGCCAGCAGCCGTCCTCGAGGGGCCGGGGAGCTGTTTTTT. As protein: CASSRPRGAGELFF.

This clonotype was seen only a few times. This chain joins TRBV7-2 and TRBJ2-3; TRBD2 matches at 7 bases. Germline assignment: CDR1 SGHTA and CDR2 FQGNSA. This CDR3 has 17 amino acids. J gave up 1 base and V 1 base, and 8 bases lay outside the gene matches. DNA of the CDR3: TGTGCCAGCAGCTTAGGGGTTGGGAGGGGACGCACAGATACGCAGTATTTT. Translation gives CASSLGVGRGRTDTQYF.

The CDR3 bases are TGTGCCTGGAGTACCCCGACTAGCGGGGGGTACTTC. This sequence encodes CAWSTPTSGGYF. The chain is built from TRBV30 and TRBJ2-7; 12 bases are a match to TRBD2. The length of the CDR3 is 12 residues. After removal of 2 bases from V and 12 bases from J, the junction contained 5 bases not matched to a gene. Germline loops: CDR1 GTSNPN, CDR2 SVGIG (reference sequence).

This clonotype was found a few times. CDR3 protein: CSAWDRGSYEQYF. As DNA, the CDR3 is TGCAGTGCTTGGGACAGGGGCTCCTACGAGCAGTACTTC. The chain uses TRBV20-1 and TRBJ2-7; 10 bases agree with TRBD1. V lost 5 bases and J lost 0; bases outside the gene matches: 1. The germline V gene encodes CDR1 DFQATT and CDR2 SNEGSKA (reference sequence). The CDR3 length is 13 residues.

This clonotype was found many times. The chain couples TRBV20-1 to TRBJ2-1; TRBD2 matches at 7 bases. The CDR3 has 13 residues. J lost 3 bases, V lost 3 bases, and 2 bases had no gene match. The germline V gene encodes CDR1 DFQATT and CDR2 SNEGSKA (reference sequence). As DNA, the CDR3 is TGCAGTGCTAGGGGGACTATCTACAATGAGCAGTTCTTC. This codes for CSARGTIYNEQFF.

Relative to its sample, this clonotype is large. CDR3 bases: TGCAGTGTCCCGACAGGGAGTAGGCGCTACACCTTC. Translated, it gives CSVPTGSRRYTF. The V call is TRBV20-1, the J call TRBJ1-2; 7 bases match TRBD1. Trimming took 7 bases from V and 9 from J; bases not matched to a gene: 11. Looked up from germline, CDR1 is DFQATT and CDR2 is SNEGSKA (reference sequence). CDR3 length: 12 amino acids.

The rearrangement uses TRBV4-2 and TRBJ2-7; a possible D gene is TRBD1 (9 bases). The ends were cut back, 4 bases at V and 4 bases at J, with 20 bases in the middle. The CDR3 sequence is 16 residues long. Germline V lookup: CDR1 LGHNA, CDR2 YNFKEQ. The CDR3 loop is CASSRLSGTGWYEQYF. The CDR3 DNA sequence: TGTGCCAGCAGCCGCCTTAGCGGGACAGGGTGGTACGAGCAGTACTTC.

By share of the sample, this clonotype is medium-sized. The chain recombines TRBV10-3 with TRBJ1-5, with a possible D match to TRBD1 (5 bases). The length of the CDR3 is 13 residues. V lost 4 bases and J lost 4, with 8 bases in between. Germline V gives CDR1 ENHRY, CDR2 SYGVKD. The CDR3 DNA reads TGTGCCATCAGTGGACAGCGGAATCAGCCCCAGCATTTT. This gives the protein CAISGQRNQPQHF.

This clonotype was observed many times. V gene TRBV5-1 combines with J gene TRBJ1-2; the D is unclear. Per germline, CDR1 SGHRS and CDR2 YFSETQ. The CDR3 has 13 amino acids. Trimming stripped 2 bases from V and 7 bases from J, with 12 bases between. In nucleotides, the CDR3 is TGCGCCAGCAGCTTTTCCGACGATGCTGGCTACACCTTC. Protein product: CASSFSDDAGYTF. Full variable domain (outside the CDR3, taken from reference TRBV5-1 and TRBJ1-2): KAGVTQTPRYLIKTRGQQVTLSCSPISGHRSVSWYQQTPGQGLQFLFEYFSETQRNKGNFPGRFSGRQFSNSRSEMNVSTLELGDSALYLCASSFSDDAGYTFGSGTRLTVV.

The CDR3 region is CASSLLFTDTQYF. The CDR3 bases are TGTGCCAGCAGCTTGTTGTTTACAGATACGCAGTATTTT. V usage is TRBV9 and J usage is TRBJ2-3; D gene unclear. Germline V gene sequence: CDR1 SGDLS, CDR2 YYNGEE. The length of the CDR3 is 13 residues. Trimming cost V 4 bases and J 3 bases, with 9 bases left between them.

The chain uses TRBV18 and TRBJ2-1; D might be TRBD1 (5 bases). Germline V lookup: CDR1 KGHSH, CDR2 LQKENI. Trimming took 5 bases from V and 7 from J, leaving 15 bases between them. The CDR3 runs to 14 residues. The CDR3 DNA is TGTGCCAGCTCAGGCCAACAGGACGGGAATGAGCAGTTCTTC. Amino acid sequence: CASSGQQDGNEQFF.

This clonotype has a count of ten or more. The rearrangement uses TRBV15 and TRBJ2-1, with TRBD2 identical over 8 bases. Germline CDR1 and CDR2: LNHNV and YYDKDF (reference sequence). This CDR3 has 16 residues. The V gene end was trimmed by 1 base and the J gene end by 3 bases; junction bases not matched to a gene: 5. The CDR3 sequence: CATSRGLAGNYNEQFF. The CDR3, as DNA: TGTGCCACCAGCAGAGGTTTAGCGGGAAACTACAATGAGCAGTTCTTC.

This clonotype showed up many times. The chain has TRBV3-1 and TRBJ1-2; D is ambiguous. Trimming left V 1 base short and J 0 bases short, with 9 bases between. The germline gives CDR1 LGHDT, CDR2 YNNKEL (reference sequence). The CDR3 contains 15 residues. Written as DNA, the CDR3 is TGTGCCAGCAGCCAAGGCCCCATCGCTAACTATGGCTACACCTTC. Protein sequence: CASSQGPIANYGYTF.

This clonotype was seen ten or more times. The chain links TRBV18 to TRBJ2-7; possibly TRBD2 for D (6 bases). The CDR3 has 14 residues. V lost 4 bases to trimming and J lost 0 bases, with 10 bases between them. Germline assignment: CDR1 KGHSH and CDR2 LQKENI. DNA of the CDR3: TGTGCCAGCTCACTGGCGGGATACTCCTACGAGCAGTACTTC. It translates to CASSLAGYSYEQYF.

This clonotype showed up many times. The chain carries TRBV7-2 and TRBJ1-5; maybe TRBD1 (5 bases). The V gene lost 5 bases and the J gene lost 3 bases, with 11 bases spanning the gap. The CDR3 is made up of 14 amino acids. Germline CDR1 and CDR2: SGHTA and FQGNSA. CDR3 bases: TGTGCCAGCAGCCTACAGGCGGACAATCAGCCCCAGCATTTT. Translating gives CASSLQADNQPQHF.

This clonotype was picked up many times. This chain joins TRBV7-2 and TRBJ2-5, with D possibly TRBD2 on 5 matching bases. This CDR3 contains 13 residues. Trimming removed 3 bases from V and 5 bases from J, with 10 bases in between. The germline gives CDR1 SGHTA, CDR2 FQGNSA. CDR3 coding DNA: TGTGCCAGCAGCTTCGGGGATACGGAGACCCAGTACTTC. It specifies CASSFGDTETQYF.

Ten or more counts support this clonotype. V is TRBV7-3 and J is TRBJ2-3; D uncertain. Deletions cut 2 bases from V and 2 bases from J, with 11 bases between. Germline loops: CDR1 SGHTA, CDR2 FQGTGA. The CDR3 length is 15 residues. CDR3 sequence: CASSLSPGNTDTQYF. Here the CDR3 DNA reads TGTGCCAGCAGCTTATCTCCGGGTAACACAGATACGCAGTATTTT. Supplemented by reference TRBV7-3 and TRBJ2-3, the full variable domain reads GAGVSQTPSNKVTEKGKYVELRCDPISGHTALYWYRQSLGQGPEFLIYFQGTGAADDSGLPNDRFFAVRPEGSVSTLKIQRTERGDSAVYLCASSLSPGNTDTQYFGPGTRLTVL.

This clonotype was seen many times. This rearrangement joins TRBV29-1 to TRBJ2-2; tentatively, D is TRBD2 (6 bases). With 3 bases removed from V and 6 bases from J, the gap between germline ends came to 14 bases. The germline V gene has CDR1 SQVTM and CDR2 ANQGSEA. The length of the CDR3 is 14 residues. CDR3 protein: CSVDRSGDSGELFF. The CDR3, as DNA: TGCAGCGTTGATAGGTCTGGGGACTCCGGGGAGCTGTTTTTT.